The subject of this entry is one TCR beta chain. It lacks a known antigen. No much larger clone exists at a distance of one base, and base qualities are not known. Libraries came from the immunoSEQ multiplex PCR assay. For the multiplex PCR, a mixture combining 60 forward primers for TCR Vbeta segments and 13 reverse primers for TCR Jbeta segments was used. A multiplex PCR assay on genomic DNA amplified the CDR3 region of rearranged TCR beta genes. The amplified TCR beta libraries were sequenced on the Illumina HiSeq System as 87-base-pair reads. The published analysis was carried out like this. A later analysis tallied roughly 80 million unique TCR beta chains across the 700 or so repertoires, and some 10 million of those chains were shared by two or more donors. Raw reads were error-corrected and collapsed into unique sequences by a nearest-neighbor algorithm in which closely related sequences were merged to remove PCR and sequencing errors. Alignment of CDR3 sequences to IMGT reference sequences was used to assign V, D and J gene segments. For a sequence to be retained, a match of at least six nucleotides was required to both a V gene segment and a J gene segment. Rearrangements were called productive when the CDR3 lacked stop codons and stayed in frame with V and J; all others were non-productive. CDR3 was defined according to IMGT convention as the region running from the second conserved V-encoded cysteine to the conserved J-encoded phenylalanine. The earlier analysis of 587 of the donors excluded sequences that lacked an unambiguous match to a single V gene segment. In an earlier analysis of 500 to 750 of the donors, V segments were called functional above 56.7% productive rearrangements and were called segregating when the between-donor standard deviation exceeded 5%. A statistical classification framework was developed to diagnose cytomegalovirus status using the catalog of TCR beta chain sequences. V and J gene assignment, in a later analysis, came from comparing TCR nucleotide sequences with IMGT/GENE-DB human TR gene sequences. A later analysis assigned CDR3 sequences and most-parsimonious VDJ recombination scenarios with the TCRdist pipeline. In a later analysis, every TCR beta chain was defined by the combination of its CDR3 amino acid sequence and its V-gene family, and reads without a unique V-gene family were dropped. To address suspected cross-contamination and a sequencing artifact, a later analysis removed around 590 highly shared, low-generation-probability nucleotide sequences. In a later analysis, a clonal expansion index was calculated for each public chain from normalized within-repertoire ranks of inferred template counts. Generation probabilities in a later analysis came from a VDJ recombination model fitted to out-of-frame rearrangements, and those results were checked against IGoR. A later analysis scored TCR-TCR, TCR-HLA and TCR-CMV co-occurrence with hypergeometric tests, applying a repertoire-size bias correction to TCR pairs. A later analysis estimated false discovery rates by permuting HLA or CMV assignments 20 times. In a later analysis, co-occurring TCRs were grouped using DBSCAN, and TCRdist sequence similarity was added for clustering within HLA-allele-positive subsets. For co-occurrence clustering, repertoires with fewer than 30,000 or more than 120,000 public chains were excluded, along with five or six repertoires with anomalous nucleotide sharing. TCRdb retrieved this table from immuneACCESS and kept in-frame rearrangements only. Not all clones are present; in checked studies, unresolved V genes account for under half, and no reason is known for the remainder. The DNA gave D and trimming, while V, J and clone size come from that table. The sample table records 95,000 to 130,000 clones; roughly three fifths of these occur just once. The ten top clones hold nearly 9.5% of the sample.

In total, roughly 670 healthy bone marrow donors made up the cohort. At the time of sampling, all cohort members were nominally healthy, though unrecorded immune exposures were likely present. The donor was CMV seropositive and belonged to the group of about 290 seropositive cohort members. Every donor gave a peripheral blood sample, and the peripheral blood mononuclear cells from that sample were used for TCR beta sequencing. Genomic DNA was extracted from the blood cell samples with the Qiagen DNeasy Blood Extraction Kit. The sample belongs to a study of cytomegalovirus exposure and HLA in healthy donors (dated by TCRdb to about 2017). Regarding the research as a whole: An earlier analysis of roughly 500 of the donors reported 276 Gb of sequence data and around 120 million unique TCR beta sequences obtained from about 179 million T cells. An early release covering roughly 640 HLA-typed donors comprised roughly 300 gigabases of sequencing data and tens of millions of unique TCR sequences. Among the approximately 430 genotyped donors, around 79% belonged to the genetic ancestry cluster associated with self-reported Caucasian donors. The study was designed to test whether signatures of past pathogen exposure could be identified by cataloging public T cell receptors. The study used immunosequencing to profile the T cell repertoires of 600 to 850 subjects and linked those repertoires to cytomegalovirus serostatus. Besides the first cohort of some 670 subjects, a separate validation cohort made up of 95 to 150 different subjects was used. To predict cytomegalovirus infection status, the study brought together high-throughput TCR immunosequencing, statistical association of individual TCRs with disease status, and machine learning. To study patterns of TCR occurrence, a later analysis re-analyzed previously published TCR beta repertoires from around 700 donors and added high-resolution HLA genotyping. Rather than drawing on any new phenotypic data, the later analysis identified candidate immune exposures from TCR beta sequences and the way those sequences occurred across donors. To decide whether each TCR beta V gene segment behaved as functional or pseudogenic, an earlier analysis of several hundred of the donors relied on high-throughput TCR beta sequencing. Alongside the repertoire data, information on donor age, sex, ethnicity and CMV serostatus was compiled. In a later genetic analysis, genome-wide SNP genotypes for 398 of the 666 donors were used, and that subset was treated as a discovery cohort. All discovery cohort repertoires had been generated on a single sequencing platform. HLA typing covered class I and class II loci at four-digit resolution. The number of donors typed differed by locus, with about 629-630 for A, B, C, DRB1 and DQB1, more than 500 for DQA1, approximately 580 for DPA1, and 400 to 490 for DPB1. Because of strong linkage in the cohort, roughly five DR-DQ haplotypes were treated as single units for association and clustering. On average, roughly 240,000 unique TCR beta nucleotide sequences were sequenced per donor among 350 to 400 genotyped donors of the cohort, with about 17% of those sequences being non-productive. What the authors observed across the whole study: In a later analysis, HLA-associated TCR beta chains showed more clonal expansion and lower generation probabilities than non-associated chains that were equally common. The study listed 164 TCR beta chains as associated with cytomegalovirus. V-gene and J-gene trimming of TCR beta chains was associated with a missense DCLRE1C variant in a later genetic analysis, and the association was replicated in an independent cohort. A group of highly shared sequence variants was considered likely to be a technical artifact of the sequencing pipeline. A few of the identified cytomegalovirus-associated TCR beta chains were confirmed in vitro to be specific for cytomegalovirus antigens. The only immune exposure information available for the cohort was CMV serostatus. Most TCR sequences were observed very rarely across donors, whereas some public TCRs were present in many individuals. In a later analysis, 15,000 to 20,000 TCR beta sequences were associated with specific HLA alleles at a false discovery rate of 0.05. Several of the top co-occurrence clusters appeared to be linked to parvovirus B19, influenza, CMV and Epstein-Barr virus, according to a later analysis. The authors suggested that the approach could potentially be generalized to other disease states and immunological phenotypes. In a later analysis, most CMV-associated TCR beta chains were found to appear HLA-restricted, with HLA associations seemingly driven largely by CMV exposure. The 87-base-pair reads could not distinguish some IMGT-functional V segments, including TRBV6-2 and TRBV6-3, so those segments were excluded. A further reported finding was that TCR beta sequences accurately predicted the HLA-A and HLA-B alleles for most subjects in the first cohort. Assigning TCR associations to individual alleles was difficult when HLA alleles, especially DR and DQ, strongly co-occurred. Because counts were too low, about 18 rarely observed V segments, including chromosome 9 orphons, were left out of the earlier analysis of 587 of the donors. Correlated functional status among segregating V segments might be attributable to linkage disequilibrium, but an unknown experimental factor could not be ruled out. Cytomegalovirus status was reported to be diagnosed by the classifier with high specificity and sensitivity in both the original and validation cohorts. A later genetic analysis reported fewer N-insertions in productive TCRs among donors in an Asian-associated ancestry cluster than the approximately 700-donor mean. Broadly in line with IMGT annotations, most TCR beta V segments showed up in productive rearrangements about 87% or about 30% of the time in an earlier analysis of approximately 600 of the donors. Only TCR beta chains were sequenced in this cohort, and the absence of alpha or paired-chain data limited detectable features. The presence/absence analyses assumed that sequencing depth was roughly uniform across donors, and that assumption may not be true. In a later analysis, TCR association rates were found to vary across HLA loci, with the most associated TCRs seen for DRB1 alleles and the fewest for HLA-C alleles. HLA typing was unavailable for some donors at each locus, so association tests used only the typed subset.

The CDR3, from cysteine to phenylalanine, totals 14 residues. Only CDR3 DNA remains: 42 bases, in frame from the first base. Via the germline V gene, CDR1 is KGHSH and CDR2 LQKENI. The chain links TRBV18 with TRBJ2-5, with a weak D call of TRBD1 (5 bases match). The J call could be wrong; TRBJ2-7 is a better fit for the DNA end. The receptor was derived from a woman in her thirties or forties in good health and CMV-seropositive. Sequences were obtained from PBMCs. This receptor has the CDR3 CASSPPSGSYEQYF. The bases read TGTGCCAGCTCACCACCGTCAGGGTCCTACGAGCAGTACTTC.